What follows describes a single TCR beta chain. Generated by immunoSEQ multiplex PCR, the TCRdb table keeps only in-frame clones and is missing some. This sample has approximately 82,000 clones, with 85% found just once. The record originates from a study of OX40 agonist ivuxolimab in advanced cancers. On the study more broadly: Patients received intravenous ivuxolimab every 2 weeks at 0.01 to 10 mg/kg.

Germline V CDR1 and CDR2: SGHDT, YYEEEE. The CDR3 totals 15 residues. The V and J ends lost 0 bases and 2 bases, in that order; junction bases with no gene match: 4. The sequenced sample was CD4+ or CD8+ T cells sorted from blood, obtained in a trial of the OX40 agonist ivuxolimab. The V call is TRBV5-6, the J call TRBJ2-7, with 8 bases that match TRBD1. The receptor's source is an adult with an advanced solid tumor such as melanoma, head and neck, liver or kidney cancer. CDR3 region: CASSLAGQEAYEQYF. The DNA of the CDR3 is TGTGCCAGCAGCTTGGCGGGACAGGAGGCCTACGAGCAGTACTTC.